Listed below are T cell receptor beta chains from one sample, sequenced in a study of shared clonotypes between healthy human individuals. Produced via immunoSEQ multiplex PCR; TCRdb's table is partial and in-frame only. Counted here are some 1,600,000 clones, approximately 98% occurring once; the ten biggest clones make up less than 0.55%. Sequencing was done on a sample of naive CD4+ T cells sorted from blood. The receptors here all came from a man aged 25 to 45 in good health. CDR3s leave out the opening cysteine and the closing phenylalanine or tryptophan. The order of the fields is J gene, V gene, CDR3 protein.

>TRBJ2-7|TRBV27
ASSTGTSGGEQY
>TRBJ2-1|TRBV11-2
ASSPGGLGNEQF
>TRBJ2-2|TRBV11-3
ASSPGQDTGELF
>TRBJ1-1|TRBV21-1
ASRWAVAIRTEAF
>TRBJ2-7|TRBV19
ASSIARTSAGSYEQY
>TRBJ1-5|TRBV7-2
ASSKGDGVGYQPQH
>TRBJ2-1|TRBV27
ASRQRASGGINEQF
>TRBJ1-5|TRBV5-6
ASSLALDRGNQPQH
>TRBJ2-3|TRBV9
ASSAAIQGSSTDTQY
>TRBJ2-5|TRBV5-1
ASSLLAGTQETQY
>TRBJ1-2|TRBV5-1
ASSLSQGLGYT
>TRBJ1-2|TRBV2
ASSLGQGIGYT
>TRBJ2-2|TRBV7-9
ASSGVAGGYTGELF
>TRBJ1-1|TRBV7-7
ASSLKKNTEAF
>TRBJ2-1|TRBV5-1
ASSLRDSRGEQF
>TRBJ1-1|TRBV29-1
SVEGSMNTEAF
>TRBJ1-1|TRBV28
ASSFWRQLNTEAF
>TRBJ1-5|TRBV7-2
ASSLEARRNQPQH
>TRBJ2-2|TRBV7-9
ASSLGTDTGELF
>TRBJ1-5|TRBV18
ASSPDRVDQPQH
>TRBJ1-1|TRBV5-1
ASSWGRRAPSLNTEAF
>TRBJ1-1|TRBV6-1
ASRFGEVGTEAF
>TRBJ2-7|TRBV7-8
ASSTRRQGGGQQY
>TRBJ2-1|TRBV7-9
ASSGALLGASEQF
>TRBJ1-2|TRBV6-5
ASSLTPTVYGYT
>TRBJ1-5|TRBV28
ASSLSWVGRGNSNQPQH
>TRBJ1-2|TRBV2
ASRRDRTVGYT
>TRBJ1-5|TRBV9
ASSVEGVGQPQH
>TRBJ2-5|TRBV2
ASRAPGLAGDAQY
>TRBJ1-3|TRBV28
ASSLVGGSGNTIY
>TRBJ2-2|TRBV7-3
ASSLLAGGQDTGELF
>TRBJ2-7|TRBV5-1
ASTQVPGQSYEQY
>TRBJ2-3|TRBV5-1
ASSLISGNTDTQY
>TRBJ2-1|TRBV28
ASRGGTTYNEQF
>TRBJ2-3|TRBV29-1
SAWTGTDTQY
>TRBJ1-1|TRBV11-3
ASSQKRNTEAF
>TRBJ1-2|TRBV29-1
SESRGERGYT
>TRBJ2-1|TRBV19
ASSPTGTPSNHEQF
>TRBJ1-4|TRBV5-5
ASSLTGVLEKLF
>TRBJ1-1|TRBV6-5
ASSYLQAAEAF
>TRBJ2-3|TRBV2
ASQETTGGVYTDTQY
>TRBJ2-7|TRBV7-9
ASSEGWEGRYEQY
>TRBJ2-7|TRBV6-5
ASSYSNHQGSEQY
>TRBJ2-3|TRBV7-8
ASSLRDRRTDTQY
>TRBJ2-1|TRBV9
ASSVASGITEDEQF
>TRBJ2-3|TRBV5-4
ASSGGLSPSTDTQY
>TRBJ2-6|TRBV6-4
ASSDSYRTGGSGANVLT
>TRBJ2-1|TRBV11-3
ASSSGLVFYNEQF
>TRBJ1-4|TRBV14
ASSQYDRGEKLF
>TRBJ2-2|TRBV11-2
ASSPRSTGELF
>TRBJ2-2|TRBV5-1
ASSLGQGGELF
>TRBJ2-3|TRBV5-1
ASSAGDLASTDTQY
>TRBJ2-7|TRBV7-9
ASSYRDGGYEQY